This T cell receptor beta chain emerged from a study of cytomegalovirus exposure and HLA in healthy donors. Both 60 Vbeta primers and 13 Jbeta primers went into the PCR. Only in-frame clones appear in the TCRdb table, and some are missing; sequencing was by immunoSEQ multiplex PCR. There are around 210,000 clones in the sample; approximately 81% occur only once, and 0.2% to 0.25% lies in the top ten. Per the germline V gene, CDR1 is LNHDA and CDR2 is SQIVND (reference sequence). Trimming cost V 9 bases and J 0 bases, with 10 bases left between them. There are 13 residues in the CDR3. A word on this clone: Antigen: not known.

Study-wide results and caveats: Rare TCR sequences dominated, though some public TCRs recurred in many donors. Within an earlier analysis, most TCR beta V segments proved productive either about 87% or about 30% of the time.

This TCR was sampled from a girl aged 2 to 9 in good health and CMV-seronegative. The chain has TRBV19 and TRBJ2-3; a possible D gene is TRBD1 (6 bases). Sequencing was done on a sample of PBMCs. CDR3 sequence: CASQTGSTDTQYF. CDR3 nucleotide sequence: TGTGCCAGCCAGACAGGAAGCACAGATACGCAGTATTTT.